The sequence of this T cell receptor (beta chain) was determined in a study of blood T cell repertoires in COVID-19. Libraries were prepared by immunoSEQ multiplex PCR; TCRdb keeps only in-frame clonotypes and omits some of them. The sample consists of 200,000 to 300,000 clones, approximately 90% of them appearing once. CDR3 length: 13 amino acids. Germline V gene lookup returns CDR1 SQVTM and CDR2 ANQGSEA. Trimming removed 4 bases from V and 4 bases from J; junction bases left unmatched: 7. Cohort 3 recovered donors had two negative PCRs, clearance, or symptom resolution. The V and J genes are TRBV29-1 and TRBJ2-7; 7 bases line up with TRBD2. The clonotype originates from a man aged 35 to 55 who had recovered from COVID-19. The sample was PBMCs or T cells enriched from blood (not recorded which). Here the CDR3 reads CSVVTSYGYEQYF. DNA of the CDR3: TGCAGCGTTGTGACTAGCTACGGTTACGAGCAGTACTTC.